The 32 T cell receptor beta chains listed next were all sequenced from one sample in a study of shared clonotypes between healthy human individuals. Assay used: immunoSEQ multiplex PCR; TCRdb lists only in-frame clones, some missing. The sample records roughly 1.5 million clones, 95% to 99% being singletons. Sequencing used naive CD4+ T cells sorted from blood. Subset indicated: CD45RA+ positively selected. The receptors derive from a man aged 30 to 39 in good health.

This sequence joins TRBV5-8 and TRBJ2-2; TRBD2 might be the D (5 bases). Germline V gene sequence: CDR1 SGHTS, CDR2 YDEGEE. The CDR3 has 15 residues. The ends were cut back, 0 bases at V and 3 bases at J, with 9 bases in the middle. The CDR3 DNA is TGTGCCAGCAGCTTGGAGGCTAGCTACACCGGGGAGCTGTTTTTT. Residues: CASSLEASYTGELFF. Using reference TRBV5-8 and TRBJ2-2 for the parts outside the CDR3, the full variable domain is EAGVTQSPTHLIKTRGQQATLRCSPISGHTSVYWYQQALGLGLQFLLWYDEGEERNRGNFPPRFSGRQFPNYSSELNVNALELEDSALYLCASSLEASYTGELFFGEGSRLTVL.

This rearrangement joins TRBV6-6 to TRBJ2-7; TRBD2 matches 7 bases. The V gene end was trimmed by 6 bases and the J gene end by 3 bases; junction bases not matched to a gene: 8. The CDR3 is made up of 14 amino acids. Germline CDR1 reads MNHNY; CDR2 reads SVGAGI (reference sequence). The CDR3 region is CASSTGGIHYEQYF. The DNA of the CDR3 is TGTGCCAGCAGCACGGGGGGAATCCACTACGAGCAGTACTTC.

The chain has TRBV14 and TRBJ2-2; D not resolved. The germline CDR1 and CDR2 sequences are SGHDN and FVKESK. This CDR3 has 14 amino acids. V was cut by 3 bases and J by 5 bases, with 10 bases left in between. The CDR3 coding sequence is TGTGCCAGCAGCCACTCCTCTAGGACCGGGGAGCTGTTTTTT. Amino acids: CASSHSSRTGELFF.

The CDR3 nucleotides read TGCGCCAGCAGCTTTCGGGGCGGAAACACCGGGGAGCTGTTTTTT. The encoded protein is CASSFRGGNTGELFF. V and J are TRBV5-1 and TRBJ2-2; D is perhaps TRBD1 or TRBD2 (5 bases each). V lost 2 bases and J 2 bases, leaving 10 bases between the germline ends. The germline V gene encodes CDR1 SGHRS and CDR2 YFSETQ. There are 15 residues in the CDR3.

The rearrangement uses TRBV18 and TRBJ1-2; no clear D gene. CDR3 length: 13 amino acids. Germline CDR1 is KGHSH and CDR2 is LQKENI. V was cut by 3 bases and J by 8 bases, with 13 bases left in between. The CDR3 DNA reads as TGTGCCAGCTCACCCTCGGGGAAGGGAGGCTACACCTTC. It yields the protein CASSPSGKGGYTF.

The V gene is TRBV11-3, the J gene TRBJ2-7; D tentatively fits TRBD1 or TRBD2 (5 bases each). CDR3 length: 14 residues. Germline CDR1 and CDR2: SGHNT and YENEEA. V dropped 5 bases and J dropped 2 bases, with 13 bases sitting between them. CDR3 DNA sequence: TGTGCCAGCAGCCCCCGGGGCAGGCCCTACGAGCAGTACTTC. Its translation is CASSPRGRPYEQYF.

In regard to this clone: Other DNA sequences in the same sample also yield this CDR3. V usage is TRBV9 and J usage is TRBJ2-7, with 12 positions matching TRBD2. J gave up 4 bases and V 4 bases, and 3 bases lay outside the gene matches. The germline V gene encodes CDR1 SGDLS and CDR2 YYNGEE. The length of the CDR3 is 14 residues. The CDR3 loop is CASSSGLAGYEQYF. The CDR3 nucleotides read TGTGCCAGCAGCAGCGGACTAGCGGGGTACGAGCAGTACTTC.

The chain links TRBV2 to TRBJ2-7; perhaps TRBD1 as D (5 bases). The CDR3 is 12 residues long. Between the trimmed V and J ends, which lost 7 bases and 0 bases, there was a span of 7 bases. Germline V lookup: CDR1 SNHLY, CDR2 FYNNEI. The CDR3 DNA is TGTGCCAGCACAGGGCCCTCCTACGAGCAGTACTTC. It codes for CASTGPSYEQYF.

This rearrangement joins TRBV5-4 to TRBJ2-7; D uncertain. The germline V gene encodes CDR1 SGHNT and CDR2 YYREEE (reference sequence). Trimming left V 3 bases short and J 1 base short, with 11 bases between. CDR3 length: 14 amino acids. CDR3 residues: CASSSPRNSYEQYF. CDR3 bases: TGTGCCAGCAGCTCCCCGAGAAATTCCTACGAGCAGTACTTC.

V and J are TRBV6-5 and TRBJ2-2; the D is unclear. This CDR3 has 15 amino acids. Germline CDR1 and CDR2: MNHEY and SVGAGI. V shed 5 bases and J shed 3 bases, with 13 bases lying between them. The CDR3 reads CASSVAAIDTGELFF. CDR3 bases: TGTGCCAGCAGTGTGGCCGCAATCGACACCGGGGAGCTGTTTTTT.

The chain is built from TRBV9 and TRBJ2-5; D call uncertain. The V end lost 4 bases, the J end lost 3 bases, and 16 bases lay between the germline ends. The CDR3 contains 15 residues. Germline V gene lookup returns CDR1 SGDLS and CDR2 YYNGEE. In nucleotides, the CDR3 is TGTGCCAGCAGCCCCTGGGTCGACTCTGAAGAGACCCAGTACTTC. It is translated as CASSPWVDSEETQYF.

The chain links TRBV14 to TRBJ1-4; no firm D call. Germline assignment: CDR1 SGHDN and CDR2 FVKESK. Trimming stripped 1 base from V and 10 bases from J, with 10 bases between. The CDR3 runs 13 residues. CDR3 in DNA: TGTGCCAGCAGCCAAGTTTTAGCGGGAAAACTGTTTTTT. It encodes CASSQVLAGKLFF.

V usage is TRBV10-2 and J usage is TRBJ2-1; 12 nucleotides align to TRBD2. This CDR3 has 18 residues. With V trimmed by 4 bases and J by 4 bases, 11 bases remained unmatched. Germline assignment: CDR1 WSHSY and CDR2 SAAADI. CDR3 protein: CASSVPPSGRASYNEQFF. The CDR3 nucleotides read TGCGCCAGCAGTGTACCCCCTAGCGGGAGGGCCTCGTACAATGAGCAGTTCTTC.

The chain combines TRBV29-1 with TRBJ1-2, with D hard to call. CDR3 length equals 16 residues. The germline CDR1 and CDR2 sequences are SQVTM and ANQGSEA. The V gene lost 0 bases and the J gene lost 4 bases, with 18 bases spanning the gap. The CDR3 sequence: CSVEEIAAGGPYGYTF. CDR3 nucleotide sequence: TGCAGCGTTGAAGAGATAGCTGCTGGAGGGCCCTATGGCTACACCTTC.

V gene TRBV5-5 combines with J gene TRBJ2-1, with 9 bases identical to TRBD1. V lost 4 bases to trimming and J lost 7 bases; unmatched junction nucleotides: 9. This CDR3 is 15 amino acids long. Germline lookup yields CDR1 SGHKS and CDR2 YYEKEE (reference sequence). The CDR3 nucleotides read TGTGCCAGCAGCAACCCACAGGGGGCGCGGAATGAGCAGTTCTTC. It encodes CASSNPQGARNEQFF.

This clone was counted a single time. V gene TRBV5-4 combines with J gene TRBJ2-7; D gene unclear. The germline V gene encodes CDR1 SGHNT and CDR2 YYREEE (reference sequence). V was trimmed by 4 bases and J by 3 bases, leaving 17 bases between them. CDR3 length: 15 residues. The CDR3 DNA sequence: TGTGCCAGCAGCCCGGGCCTGGCGGTTAGCTACGAGCAGTACTTC. This gives the protein CASSPGLAVSYEQYF.

This chain joins TRBV7-9 and TRBJ2-7; perhaps D is TRBD1 or TRBD2 (6 bases each). The CDR3 is 12 amino acids. The ends were cut back, 8 bases at V and 6 bases at J, with 14 bases in the middle. Germline-derived CDR1 and CDR2 are SEHNR and FQNEAQ (reference sequence). CDR3 sequence reads: CASLGGSAEQYF. The CDR3 coding sequence is TGTGCCAGCTTAGGGGGGAGTGCCGAGCAGTACTTC.

The chain carries TRBV28 and TRBJ2-3; 7 bases map to TRBD2. CDR1 and CDR2 (germline): MDHEN, SYDVKM. The CDR3 has 12 residues. V trimming: 6 bases; J trimming: 8 bases; junction bases outside the gene matches: 5. In DNA, the CDR3 is TGTGCCAGCAGCCAGAGGGAGGGTACGCAGTATTTT. Translated: CASSQREGTQYF.

This chain uses TRBV28 with TRBJ1-5; tentatively, D is TRBD1 (6 bases). Germline V CDR1 and CDR2: MDHEN, SYDVKM. Trimming took off 6 bases at V and 7 bases at J, with 19 bases between the two ends. This CDR3 comprises 15 residues. The CDR3 protein is CASRKDGGAGQPQHF. Written as DNA, the CDR3 is TGTGCCAGCAGGAAAGATGGGGGCGCGGGGCAGCCCCAGCATTTT. The entire variable domain, with the rest obtained from reference TRBV28 and TRBJ1-5, is as follows: DVKVTQSSRYLVKRTGEKVFLECVQDMDHENMFWYRQDPGLGLRLIYFSYDVKMKEKGDIPEGYSVSREKKERFSLILESASTNQTSMYLCASRKDGGAGQPQHFGDGTRLSIL.

This clone appeared a single time. As DNA, the CDR3 is TGTGCCAGCAGCTCAGCGGGAGTGAGCAATGAGCAGTTCTTC. As protein: CASSSAGVSNEQFF. J is TRBJ2-1 and V is TRBV5-4, with 8 bases matching TRBD2. CDR3 length: 14 residues. Germline CDR1 is SGHNT and CDR2 is YYREEE (reference sequence). The trim removed 3 bases at V and 6 bases at J, leaving 5 bases unmatched.

The chain has TRBV7-8 and TRBJ1-5, with 7 bases that match TRBD1. The CDR3 contains 14 residues. The V gene end was trimmed by 5 bases and the J gene end by 3 bases; junction bases not matched to a gene: 4. Germline CDR1 SGHVS, CDR2 FQNEAQ. The CDR3 nucleotides read TGTGCCAGCAGCCAAGACAGGGCCAATCAGCCCCAGCATTTT. It codes for CASSQDRANQPQHF.

The chain recombines TRBV5-8 with TRBJ2-7; 7 bases are a match to TRBD1. Germline V gene lookup returns CDR1 SGHTS and CDR2 YDEGEE. The CDR3 covers 14 residues. Losses at the gene ends were 9 bases for V and 3 bases for J; bases not matched to a gene: 12. CDR3 in DNA: TGTGCCACGCCGAGGGGGACAGATTTCTACGAGCAGTACTTC. It yields the protein CATPRGTDFYEQYF.

The CDR3 loop reads CASSSARGGLFF. In DNA form, the CDR3 reads TGTGCCAGCAGTTCCGCGAGAGGGGGGCTGTTTTTT. V gene TRBV28 combines with J gene TRBJ1-4; D may be TRBD1 (6 bases). The germline V gene encodes CDR1 MDHEN and CDR2 SYDVKM. V lost 4 bases and J 14 bases, leaving 14 bases between the germline ends. CDR3 length: 12 amino acids.

V is TRBV18 and J is TRBJ2-2; 8 nucleotides agree with TRBD2. Germline CDR1 is KGHSH and CDR2 is LQKENI. Germline trimming cut 6 bases from V and 0 bases from J; bases unmatched to any gene: 0. CDR3 length equals 14 residues. The CDR3 loop reads CASSSGTNTGELFF. CDR3 DNA: TGTGCCAGCTCTAGCGGGACGAACACCGGGGAGCTGTTTTTT.

The chain links TRBV19 to TRBJ1-5, with a weak D call TRBD1 (6 bases). V was clipped by 7 bases and J by 11 bases, with 21 bases between them. The germline CDR1 and CDR2 sequences are LNHDA and SQIVND (reference sequence). The CDR3 runs to 14 residues. CDR3 sequence (DNA): TGTGCCAGTACCCCTCGGACAGTCGCGGGGGCCCAGCATTTT. This translates into CASTPRTVAGAQHF.

This chain uses TRBV5-1 with TRBJ2-5; no definite D call. The germline gives CDR1 SGHRS, CDR2 YFSETQ. This CDR3 has 16 residues. V lost 2 bases and J 0 bases, leaving 14 bases between the germline ends. The CDR3 DNA follows: TGCGCCAGCAGCTTTTCGGCCTTCTTTAACCAAGAGACCCAGTACTTC. It translates to CASSFSAFFNQETQYF.

The rearrangement joins TRBV13 to TRBJ2-3; no definite D call. The CDR3 runs 13 residues. V gave up 5 bases and J gave up 2 bases, with 8 bases separating them. CDR1 and CDR2 from the germline V gene are PRHDT and FYEKMQ (reference sequence). CDR3 protein: CASSRRHTDTQYF. As DNA, the CDR3 is TGTGCCAGCAGCCGTCGCCACACAGATACGCAGTATTTT.

This chain uses TRBV29-1 with TRBJ2-2, with D possibly being TRBD1 (6 bases). CDR1 and CDR2 from the germline V gene are SQVTM and ANQGSEA. The CDR3 length is 14 residues. Trimming stripped 8 bases from V and 0 bases from J, with 13 bases between. The CDR3 coding sequence is TGCAGCATCAGCAGGGGTCCGAACACCGGGGAGCTGTTTTTT. This encodes CSISRGPNTGELFF.

CDR3 in amino acids: CADRAAGQYEQYF. CDR3 DNA sequence: TGTGCCGACAGGGCGGCGGGACAATACGAGCAGTACTTC. The chain has TRBV7-3 and TRBJ2-7; the D gene is possibly TRBD1 (7 bases). V was clipped by 11 bases and J by 4 bases, with 18 bases between them. CDR1 is SGHTA, CDR2 FQGTGA, per germline. This CDR3 is 13 amino acids long.

The chain joins TRBV9 to TRBJ1-5; 7 nucleotides match TRBD1. The J segment lost 5 bases and the V segment lost 2 bases, leaving 7 bases of the junction unmatched. CDR3 length: 15 amino acids. CDR1 and CDR2 from the germline V gene are SGDLS and YYNGEE. The CDR3 here is CASSVSDRVDQPQHF. The CDR3, as DNA: TGTGCCAGCAGCGTTAGTGACAGGGTCGATCAGCCCCAGCATTTT.

The chain is built from TRBV4-3 and TRBJ2-5, with D possibly matching TRBD2 (6 bases). With 1 base removed from V and 4 bases from J, the gap between germline ends came to 7 bases. The length of the CDR3 is 13 residues. Germline values: CDR1 LGHNA, CDR2 YSLEER. The chain's CDR3 is CASSQVGGETQYF. CDR3 nucleotide sequence: TGCGCCAGCAGCCAAGTGGGGGGAGAGACCCAGTACTTC.

The chain is built from TRBV19 and TRBJ2-1; D gene unclear. V lost 4 bases, J lost 4 bases, and 8 bases lay in between. Germline CDR1 and CDR2: LNHDA and SQIVND (reference sequence). The CDR3 loop spans 13 amino acids. The CDR3 is CASSTTGYNEQFF. The CDR3, as DNA: TGTGCCAGTAGTACGACTGGTTACAATGAGCAGTTCTTC. Full variable domain (rest looked up from reference TRBV19 and TRBJ2-1): DGGITQSPKYLFRKEGQNVTLSCEQNLNHDAMYWYRQDPGQGLRLIYYSQIVNDFQKGDIAEGYSVSREKKESFPLTVTSAQKNPTAFYLCASSTTGYNEQFFGPGTRLTVL.